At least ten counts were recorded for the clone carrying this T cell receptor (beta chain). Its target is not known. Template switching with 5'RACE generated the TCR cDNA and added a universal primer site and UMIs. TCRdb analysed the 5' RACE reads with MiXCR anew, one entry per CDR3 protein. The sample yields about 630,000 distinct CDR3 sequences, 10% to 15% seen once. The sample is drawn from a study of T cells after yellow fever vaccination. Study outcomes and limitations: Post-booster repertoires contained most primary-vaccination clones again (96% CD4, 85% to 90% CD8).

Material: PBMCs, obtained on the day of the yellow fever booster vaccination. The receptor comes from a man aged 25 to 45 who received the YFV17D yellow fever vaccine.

CDR3 DNA: TGCGCCAGCAGCTTAACTAGCGGGAGTGCTTACGAGCAGTACTTC. Translation gives CASSLTSGSAYEQYF. This sequence joins TRBV5-1 and TRBJ2-7; 11 bases agree with TRBD2. Per germline, CDR1 SGHRS and CDR2 YFSETQ. Trimming removed 2 bases from V and 4 bases from J; junction bases left unmatched: 5. The CDR3 runs 15 residues.